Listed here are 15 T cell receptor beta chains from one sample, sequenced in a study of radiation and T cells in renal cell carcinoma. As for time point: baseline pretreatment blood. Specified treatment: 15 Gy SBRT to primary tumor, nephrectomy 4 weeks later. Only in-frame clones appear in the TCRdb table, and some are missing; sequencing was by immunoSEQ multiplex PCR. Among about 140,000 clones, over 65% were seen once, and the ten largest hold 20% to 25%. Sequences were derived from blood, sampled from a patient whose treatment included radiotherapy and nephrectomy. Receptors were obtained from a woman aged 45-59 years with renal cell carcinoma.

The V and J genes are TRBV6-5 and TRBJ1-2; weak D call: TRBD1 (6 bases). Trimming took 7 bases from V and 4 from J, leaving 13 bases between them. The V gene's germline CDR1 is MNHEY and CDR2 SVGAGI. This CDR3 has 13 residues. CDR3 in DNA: TGTGCCAGCACTAAGGGGGGTGGCTATGGCTACACCTTC. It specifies CASTKGGGYGYTF.

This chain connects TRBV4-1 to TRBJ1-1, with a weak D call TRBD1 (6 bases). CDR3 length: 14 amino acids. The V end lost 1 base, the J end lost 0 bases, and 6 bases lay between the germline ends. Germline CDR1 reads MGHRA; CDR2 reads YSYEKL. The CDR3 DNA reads TGCGCCAGCAGCCAAGGGGACATGAACACTGAAGCTTTCTTT. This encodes CASSQGDMNTEAFF.

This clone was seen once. In DNA, the CDR3 is TGTGCCAGCAGCCAGACGGGCGGCACGCCAGGGGGGACTAATGAAAAACTGTTTTTT. Translating it yields CASSQTGGTPGGTNEKLFF. The chain couples TRBV4-2 to TRBJ1-4, with TRBD1 matching over 7 bases. The V gene end was trimmed by 3 bases and the J gene end by 2 bases; junction bases not matched to a gene: 15. The length of the CDR3 is 19 residues. Germline-derived CDR1 and CDR2 are LGHNA and YNFKEQ.

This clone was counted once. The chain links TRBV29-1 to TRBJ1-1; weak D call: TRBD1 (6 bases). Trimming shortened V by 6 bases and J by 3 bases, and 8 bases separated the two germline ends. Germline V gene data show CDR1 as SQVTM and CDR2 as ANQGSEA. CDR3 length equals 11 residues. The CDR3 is CSVKGDTEAFF. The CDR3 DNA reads TGCAGCGTCAAGGGGGACACTGAAGCTTTCTTT.

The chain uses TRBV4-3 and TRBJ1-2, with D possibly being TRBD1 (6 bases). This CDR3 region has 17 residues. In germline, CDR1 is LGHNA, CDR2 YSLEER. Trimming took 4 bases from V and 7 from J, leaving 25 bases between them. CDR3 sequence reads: CASSPTTDSRYGGGYTF. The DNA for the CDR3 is TGCGCCAGCAGCCCGACAACGGACAGCCGGTACGGTGGTGGCTACACCTTC.

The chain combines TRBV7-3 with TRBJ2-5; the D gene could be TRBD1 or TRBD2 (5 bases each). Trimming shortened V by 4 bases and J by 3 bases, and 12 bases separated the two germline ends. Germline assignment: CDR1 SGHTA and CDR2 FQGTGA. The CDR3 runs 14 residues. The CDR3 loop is CASSSGLGEETQYF. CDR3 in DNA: TGTGCCAGCAGCTCCGGGCTGGGGGAAGAGACCCAGTACTTC.

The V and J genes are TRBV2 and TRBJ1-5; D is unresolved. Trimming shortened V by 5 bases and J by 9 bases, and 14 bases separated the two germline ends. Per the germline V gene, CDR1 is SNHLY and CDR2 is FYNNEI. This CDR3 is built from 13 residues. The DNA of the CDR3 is TGTGCCAGCAGTCTGGACTCTAGGCTGCCCCAGCATTTT. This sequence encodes CASSLDSRLPQHF.

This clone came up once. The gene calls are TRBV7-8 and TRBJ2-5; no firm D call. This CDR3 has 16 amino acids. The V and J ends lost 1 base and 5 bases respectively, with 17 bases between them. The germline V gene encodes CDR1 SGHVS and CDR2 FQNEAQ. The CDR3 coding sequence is TGTGCCAGCAGCTTAGGACTCGCGCCGTTCCAGGAGACCCAGTACTTC. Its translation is CASSLGLAPFQETQYF. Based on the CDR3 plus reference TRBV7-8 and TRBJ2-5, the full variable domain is GAGVSQSPRYKVAKRGQDVALRCDPISGHVSLFWYQQALGQGPEFLTYFQNEAQLDKSGLPSDRFFAERPEGSVSTLKIQRTQQEDSAVYLCASSLGLAPFQETQYFGPGTRLLVL.

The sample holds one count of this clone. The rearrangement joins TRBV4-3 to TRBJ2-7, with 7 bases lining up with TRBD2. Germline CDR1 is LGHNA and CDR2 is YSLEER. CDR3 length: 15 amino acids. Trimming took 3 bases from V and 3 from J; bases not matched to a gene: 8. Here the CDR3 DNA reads TGCGCCAGCAGCCAGATGAGCGGGAACAGCTACGAGCAGTACTTC. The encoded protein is CASSQMSGNSYEQYF.

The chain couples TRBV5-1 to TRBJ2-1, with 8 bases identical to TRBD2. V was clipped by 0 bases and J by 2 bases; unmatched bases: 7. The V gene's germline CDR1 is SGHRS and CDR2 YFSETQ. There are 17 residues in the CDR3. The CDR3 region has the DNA TGCGCCAGCAGCTTGGCAGGCAGCGGGAGCGCCTACAATGAGCAGTTCTTC. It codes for CASSLAGSGSAYNEQFF.

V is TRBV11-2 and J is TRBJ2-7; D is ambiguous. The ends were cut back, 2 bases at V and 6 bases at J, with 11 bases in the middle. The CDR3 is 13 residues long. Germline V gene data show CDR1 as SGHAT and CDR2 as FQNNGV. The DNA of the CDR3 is TGTGCCAGCAGCTTAATCAGGTTGGGCGAGCAGTACTTC. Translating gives CASSLIRLGEQYF.

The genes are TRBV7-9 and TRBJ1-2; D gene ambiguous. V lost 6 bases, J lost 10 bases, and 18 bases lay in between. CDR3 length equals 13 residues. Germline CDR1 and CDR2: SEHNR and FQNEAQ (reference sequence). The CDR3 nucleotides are TGTGCCAGCAGTTCCCGCGAGGAACCTTCCTACACCTTC. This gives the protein CASSSREEPSYTF.

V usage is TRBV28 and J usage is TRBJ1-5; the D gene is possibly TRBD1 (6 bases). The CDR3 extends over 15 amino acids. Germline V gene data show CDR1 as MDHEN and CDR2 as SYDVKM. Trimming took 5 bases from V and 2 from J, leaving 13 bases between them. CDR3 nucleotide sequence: TGTGCCAGCAGTATAGGGGGGTCGGGCAATCAGCCCCAGCATTTT. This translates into CASSIGGSGNQPQHF.

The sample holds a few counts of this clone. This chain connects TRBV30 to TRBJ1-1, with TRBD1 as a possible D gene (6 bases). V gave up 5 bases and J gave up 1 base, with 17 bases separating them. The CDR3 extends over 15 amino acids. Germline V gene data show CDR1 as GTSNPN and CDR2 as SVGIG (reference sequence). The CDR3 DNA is TGTGCCTGGCGCCAATCGGTGACAGGGAACACTGAAGCTTTCTTT. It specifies CAWRQSVTGNTEAFF.

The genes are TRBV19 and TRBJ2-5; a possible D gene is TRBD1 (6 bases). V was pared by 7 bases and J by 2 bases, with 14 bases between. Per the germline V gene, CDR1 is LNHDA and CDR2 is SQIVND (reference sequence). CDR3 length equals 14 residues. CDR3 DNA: TGTGCCAGTACCGATCCCGACAGGCAAGAGACCCAGTACTTC. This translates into CASTDPDRQETQYF.